This T cell receptor beta chain was sequenced for a study of neoadjuvant anti-PD-1 for oral cavity cancer. Here immunoSEQ multiplex PCR was the method, and the copy in TCRdb shows in-frame clones only, minus some. Of 20,000 to 30,000 clones in the sample, under 30% are singletons; the top ten hold roughly 16%. This clone was observed a few times. Indicated time point: after neoadjuvant nivolumab, at surgical resection. The CDR3 sequence is 15 residues long. Germline V lookup: CDR1 LNHNV, CDR2 YYDKDF (reference sequence). The germline V and J ends were trimmed by 3 bases and 1 base, with 10 bases remaining between them.

The source material was tumor tissue, sampled after nivolumab (anti-PD-1) treatment. The chain employs TRBV15 and TRBJ1-3; no firm D call. The clonotype originates from a person aged 40-85 years with oral cavity squamous cell carcinoma. The CDR3 spells CATSSDGLSGNTIYF. Written as DNA, the CDR3 is TGTGCCACCAGCAGCGACGGACTATCTGGAAACACCATATATTTT.